The rows below give T cell receptor beta chains drawn from one sample of a study of beta chain features in type 1 diabetes. This table comes from immunoSEQ multiplex PCR, and its TCRdb copy is limited to in-frame clones, with some not included. The sample holds 250,000 to 300,000 clones, 7% to 9% seen once. The sequenced sample was central memory CD4+ T cells from blood. The source of these receptors is a young woman in good health. Each CDR3 is given with its conserved first and last residue. The D gene is left open where the match is weak. Clone size is not always given. Where it is, it says once, few, many or a class for expanded clones.

clone size: NA; J gene: TRBJ2-7; V gene: TRBV2; D gene: NA; CDR3 DNA: TGTGCCAGCAGATCGGACAGCCTTAACGAGCAGTACTTC; CDR3 protein: CASRSDSLNEQYF
clone size: few; J gene: TRBJ2-7; V gene: TRBV6-6; D gene: TRBD2; CDR3 DNA: TGTGCCAGCAGGCCCGGGACTAGGGGTTACGAGCAGTACTTC; CDR3 protein: CASRPGTRGYEQYF
clone size: few; J gene: TRBJ2-5; V gene: TRBV2; D gene: NA; CDR3 DNA: TGTGCCAGCAGCCCGCAAGCGGGTACCCAAGAGACCCAGTACTTC; CDR3 protein: CASSPQAGTQETQYF
clone size: NA; J gene: TRBJ2-1; V gene: TRBV7-3; D gene: TRBD1; CDR3 DNA: TGTGCCAGCAGCTTAACCCGGGACAGGGATCCTGAGCAGTTCTTC; CDR3 protein: CASSLTRDRDPEQFF
clone size: few; J gene: TRBJ2-5; V gene: TRBV5-1; D gene: NA; CDR3 DNA: TGCGCCAGCAGCAGGTCAGCTCTACAAGAGACCCAGTACTTC; CDR3 protein: CASSRSALQETQYF
clone size: NA; J gene: TRBJ1-1; V gene: TRBV2; D gene: NA; CDR3 DNA: TGTGCCAGCAGTGAAATGCGCACTGAAGCTTTCTTT; CDR3 protein: CASSEMRTEAFF
clone size: many; J gene: TRBJ1-5; V gene: TRBV11-2; D gene: TRBD1; CDR3 DNA: TGTGCCAGCAGCCCTAACCAAGACAGGGCCCAGCATTTT; CDR3 protein: CASSPNQDRAQHF
clone size: few; J gene: TRBJ2-1; V gene: TRBV15; D gene: NA; CDR3 DNA: TGTGCCACCAGACAAGGAGGGACCTACAATGAGCAGTTCTTC; CDR3 protein: CATRQGGTYNEQFF
clone size: once; J gene: TRBJ1-2; V gene: TRBV7-8; D gene: TRBD1; CDR3 DNA: TGTGCCAGCAGCAAAACCGGGACAGGGGGCTCCAACTATGGCTACACCTTC; CDR3 protein: CASSKTGTGGSNYGYTF
clone size: NA; J gene: TRBJ1-6; V gene: TRBV7-2; D gene: NA; CDR3 DNA: TGTGCCAGCAGTTTACAGGGCCCACCCCTCCACTTT; CDR3 protein: CASSLQGPPLHF
clone size: NA; J gene: TRBJ2-7; V gene: TRBV18; D gene: NA; CDR3 DNA: TGTGCCAGCTCACCAGATCAGACCTACGAGCAGTACTTC; CDR3 protein: CASSPDQTYEQYF
clone size: few; J gene: TRBJ2-1; V gene: TRBV5-1; D gene: NA; CDR3 DNA: TGCGCCAGCAGCCCGACAGGCCAACCTTACAATGAGCAGTTCTTC; CDR3 protein: CASSPTGQPYNEQFF
clone size: NA; J gene: TRBJ1-3; V gene: TRBV4-2; D gene: NA; CDR3 DNA: TGTGCCAGCAGCCAAGCTGACTCTGGAAACACCATATATTTT; CDR3 protein: CASSQADSGNTIYF
clone size: NA; J gene: TRBJ1-2; V gene: TRBV29-1; D gene: TRBD1; CDR3 DNA: TGCAGCGTTACGGGACAGGGTTATTTGTACACCTTC; CDR3 protein: CSVTGQGYLYTF
clone size: NA; J gene: TRBJ2-5; V gene: TRBV28; D gene: NA; CDR3 DNA: TGTGCCTCGACGGTATTTCAGGGAGCGGAGACCCAGTACTTC; CDR3 protein: CASTVFQGAETQYF
clone size: few; J gene: TRBJ1-1; V gene: TRBV5-1; D gene: NA; CDR3 DNA: TGCGCCAGCAGCTTGGAGCGGGGGCTTGAAGCTTTCTTT; CDR3 protein: CASSLERGLEAFF
clone size: few; J gene: TRBJ2-7; V gene: TRBV18; D gene: NA; CDR3 DNA: TGTGCCAGCTCACCAGGGTTAGGGTCCTACGAGCAGTACTTC; CDR3 protein: CASSPGLGSYEQYF
clone size: NA; J gene: TRBJ1-1; V gene: TRBV5-6; D gene: NA; CDR3 DNA: TGTGCCAGCAGCCGAGGTAGATTTGAAGCTTTCTTT; CDR3 protein: CASSRGRFEAFF
clone size: few; J gene: TRBJ1-4; V gene: TRBV12-5; D gene: TRBD1; CDR3 DNA: TGTGCTAGTGGTCCTACAGGGGTCCTGGAAAAACTGTTTTTT; CDR3 protein: CASGPTGVLEKLFF
clone size: NA; J gene: TRBJ1-6; V gene: TRBV18; D gene: NA; CDR3 DNA: TGTGCCAGCTCACCAGGGGGAGGGAATTCACCCCTCCACTTT; CDR3 protein: CASSPGGGNSPLHF
clone size: few; J gene: TRBJ2-5; V gene: TRBV18; D gene: NA; CDR3 DNA: TGTGCCAGCTCTCAATTCTCGGAGACCCAGTACTTC; CDR3 protein: CASSQFSETQYF
clone size: NA; J gene: TRBJ2-3; V gene: TRBV5-4; D gene: NA; CDR3 DNA: TGTGCCAGCAGCTTGACTCCCACAGATACGCAGTATTTT; CDR3 protein: CASSLTPTDTQYF
clone size: NA; J gene: TRBJ2-2; V gene: TRBV6-5; D gene: NA; CDR3 DNA: TGTGCCAGCACGGGCGGATACACCGGGGAGCTGTTTTTT; CDR3 protein: CASTGGYTGELFF
clone size: NA; J gene: TRBJ1-4; V gene: TRBV4-2; D gene: TRBD1; CDR3 DNA: TGTGCCAGCAGCCAGGCCCGGACAGGGGATGAAAAACTGTTTTTT; CDR3 protein: CASSQARTGDEKLFF
clone size: few; J gene: TRBJ2-2; V gene: TRBV4-2; D gene: TRBD2; CDR3 DNA: TGTGCCAGCAGCCCCGGGGTTCGCGGGGGGACGAACACCGGGGAGCTGTTTTTT; CDR3 protein: CASSPGVRGGTNTGELFF
clone size: few; J gene: TRBJ2-7; V gene: TRBV7-2; D gene: NA; CDR3 DNA: TGTGCCAGCAGTAGGGTTATGGGCTACGAGCAGTACTTC; CDR3 protein: CASSRVMGYEQYF
clone size: few; J gene: TRBJ2-5; V gene: TRBV5-1; D gene: TRBD2; CDR3 DNA: TGCGCCAGCAGCCAAAACCTCCGGAGCGGGGGCCAAGAGACCCAGTACTTC; CDR3 protein: CASSQNLRSGGQETQYF
clone size: NA; J gene: TRBJ2-5; V gene: TRBV7-2; D gene: NA; CDR3 DNA: TGCGCCAGCAGCTCCCGATGGGGGGCAGGAAGGGAAGAGACCCAGTACTTC; CDR3 protein: CASSSRWGAGREETQYF
clone size: few; J gene: TRBJ1-2; V gene: TRBV6-5; D gene: NA; CDR3 DNA: TGTGCCAGCAGCCCCGGGACATTCGGGGGCTACACCTTC; CDR3 protein: CASSPGTFGGYTF
clone size: NA; J gene: TRBJ1-5; V gene: TRBV7-2; D gene: TRBD1; CDR3 DNA: TGTGCCAGCAGCTTAGGGGACAGTAGCAATCAGCCCCAGCATTTT; CDR3 protein: CASSLGDSSNQPQHF
clone size: few; J gene: TRBJ2-1; V gene: TRBV28; D gene: TRBD2; CDR3 DNA: TGTGCCAGCAGTTCCCCCGGGGGGGTTCTTCATGAGCAGTTCTTC; CDR3 protein: CASSSPGGVLHEQFF
clone size: many; J gene: TRBJ2-3; V gene: TRBV20-1; D gene: NA; CDR3 DNA: TGCAGTGCCCCCTTGGGAGATACGCAGTATTTT; CDR3 protein: CSAPLGDTQYF
clone size: NA; J gene: TRBJ1-1; V gene: TRBV30; D gene: NA; CDR3 DNA: TGTGCCTGGATGACCCTCAGGGGGAACACTGAAGCTTTCTTT; CDR3 protein: CAWMTLRGNTEAFF
clone size: NA; J gene: TRBJ2-3; V gene: TRBV29-1; D gene: NA; CDR3 DNA: TGCAGCGCCCTACCCCGGGACTCCTACCTAAAAGATACGCAGTATTTT; CDR3 protein: CSALPRDSYLKDTQYF
clone size: NA; J gene: TRBJ2-5; V gene: TRBV21-1; D gene: NA; CDR3 DNA: TGTGCCAGCAGCCTCCAACAAGAGACCCAGTACTTC; CDR3 protein: CASSLQQETQYF
clone size: NA; J gene: TRBJ2-2; V gene: TRBV7-3; D gene: NA; CDR3 DNA: TGTGCCAGCAGTCCGATGGGCGGGGAGCTGTTTTTT; CDR3 protein: CASSPMGGELFF
clone size: many; J gene: TRBJ2-7; V gene: TRBV21-1; D gene: NA; CDR3 DNA: TGTGCCAGCAGACATCGCCCGGGACTAATATGGTACGAGCAGTACTTC; CDR3 protein: CASRHRPGLIWYEQYF
clone size: few; J gene: TRBJ2-7; V gene: TRBV7-8; D gene: NA; CDR3 DNA: TGTGCCAGCACCCTCGGTAGCGGCAAAAGCTCCTACGAGCAGTACTTC; CDR3 protein: CASTLGSGKSSYEQYF
clone size: many; J gene: TRBJ2-5; V gene: TRBV6-6; D gene: NA; CDR3 DNA: TGTGCCAGCAGTTACTCGGCGGGGTCGGGGACCCAGTACTTC; CDR3 protein: CASSYSAGSGTQYF
clone size: NA; J gene: TRBJ2-7; V gene: TRBV7-8; D gene: NA; CDR3 DNA: TGTGCCAGCAGCTTCACGGGGGATCCCAACGAGCAGTACTTC; CDR3 protein: CASSFTGDPNEQYF
clone size: many; J gene: TRBJ2-3; V gene: TRBV28; D gene: TRBD1; CDR3 DNA: TGTGCAGGCGGGACAGGGAGCACAGATACGCAGTATTTT; CDR3 protein: CAGGTGSTDTQYF
clone size: few; J gene: TRBJ2-7; V gene: TRBV5-8; D gene: TRBD2; CDR3 DNA: TGTGCCAGCAGCCCGCGGGGGTGGGGTTTCTACGAGCAGTACTTC; CDR3 protein: CASSPRGWGFYEQYF
clone size: NA; J gene: TRBJ2-1; V gene: TRBV25-1; D gene: TRBD2; CDR3 DNA: TGTGCCAGCAGAACTAGCGGTAGCTCCTACAATGAGCAGTTCTTC; CDR3 protein: CASRTSGSSYNEQFF
clone size: few; J gene: TRBJ1-5; V gene: TRBV6-6; D gene: TRBD1; CDR3 DNA: TGTGCCAGCCTTCTCGTTGAGGGGGCTCAGCCCCAGCATTTT; CDR3 protein: CASLLVEGAQPQHF
clone size: few; J gene: TRBJ1-2; V gene: TRBV27; D gene: TRBD1; CDR3 DNA: TGTGCCAGCAGTTTCAGAACCCCCCGACAGGGGACCTCCTATGGCTACACCTTC; CDR3 protein: CASSFRTPRQGTSYGYTF
clone size: NA; J gene: TRBJ2-3; V gene: TRBV7-2; D gene: NA; CDR3 DNA: TGTGCCAGCAGCCGTTGGGGTGCAGATACGCAGTATTTT; CDR3 protein: CASSRWGADTQYF
clone size: NA; J gene: TRBJ2-1; V gene: TRBV7-8; D gene: NA; CDR3 DNA: TGTGCCAGCAGCCTGACAGAGTACAATGAGCAGTTCTTC; CDR3 protein: CASSLTEYNEQFF
clone size: few; J gene: TRBJ2-1; V gene: TRBV18; D gene: NA; CDR3 DNA: TGTGCCAGCTCACCTAGTCACAATGAGCAGTTCTTC; CDR3 protein: CASSPSHNEQFF
clone size: NA; J gene: TRBJ2-3; V gene: TRBV2; D gene: NA; CDR3 DNA: TGTGCCAGCAGTCGTTGGGGAGAGGATACGCAGTATTTT; CDR3 protein: CASSRWGEDTQYF
clone size: NA; J gene: TRBJ1-4; V gene: TRBV4-2; D gene: NA; CDR3 DNA: TGTGCCAGCAGCCAAGGGAGGGAAGGGGATGAAAAACTGTTTTTT; CDR3 protein: CASSQGREGDEKLFF
clone size: NA; J gene: TRBJ1-5; V gene: TRBV9; D gene: NA; CDR3 DNA: TGTGCCAGCAGCGTTGGAGGGTTCCTTCAGCCCCAGCATTTT; CDR3 protein: CASSVGGFLQPQHF
clone size: NA; J gene: TRBJ2-1; V gene: TRBV7-2; D gene: TRBD1; CDR3 DNA: TGTGCCAGCAGCTTAACAGGGGCCTGGAATGAGCAGTTCTTC; CDR3 protein: CASSLTGAWNEQFF
clone size: NA; J gene: TRBJ1-2; V gene: TRBV9; D gene: NA; CDR3 DNA: TGTGCCAGCAGCGTAGCCCAGACGGGAGGCTACACCTTC; CDR3 protein: CASSVAQTGGYTF
clone size: NA; J gene: TRBJ1-5; V gene: TRBV6-6; D gene: NA; CDR3 DNA: TGTGCCAGCAGTCTATATAACAATCAGCCCCAGCATTTT; CDR3 protein: CASSLYNNQPQHF
clone size: few; J gene: TRBJ2-1; V gene: TRBV7-2; D gene: NA; CDR3 DNA: TGTGCCAGCAGCTTACGGGCGATCCCTCTCAATAATGAGCAGTTCTTC; CDR3 protein: CASSLRAIPLNNEQFF
clone size: NA; J gene: TRBJ2-2; V gene: TRBV5-4; D gene: NA; CDR3 DNA: TGTGCCAGCAGCTTGGGCGTTGTCGGGGAGCTGTTTTTT; CDR3 protein: CASSLGVVGELFF
clone size: NA; J gene: TRBJ2-5; V gene: TRBV5-1; D gene: NA; CDR3 DNA: TGCGCCAGCAGCTTGGTCCCAGGGTCGATAGAGACCCAGTACTTC; CDR3 protein: CASSLVPGSIETQYF
clone size: few; J gene: TRBJ1-1; V gene: TRBV6-5; D gene: NA; CDR3 DNA: TGTGCCAGCAAAGGGGGATACACTGAAGCTTTCTTT; CDR3 protein: CASKGGYTEAFF
clone size: many; J gene: TRBJ2-3; V gene: TRBV4-3; D gene: NA; CDR3 DNA: TGCGCCAGCAGCCAAGACGGGGCCGGAATGTCAGATACGCAGTATTTT; CDR3 protein: CASSQDGAGMSDTQYF